These 9 T cell receptor beta chains share one sample of origin, sequenced in a study of cytomegalovirus exposure and HLA in healthy donors. 13 Jbeta primers and 60 Vbeta primers were used for the PCR. Generated by immunoSEQ multiplex PCR, the TCRdb table keeps only in-frame clones and is missing some. This sample yields 95,000 to 120,000 clones, of which around 68% are seen a single time; about 4% belongs to the top ten. The sample taken for sequencing was PBMCs. The source of these receptors is a middle-aged woman in good health and CMV-seropositive.

The chain is built from TRBV6-1 and TRBJ2-1, with 11 bases that match TRBD2. The CDR3 has 14 residues. Germline V lookup: CDR1 MNHNS, CDR2 SASEGT. The J segment lost 7 bases and the V segment lost 7 bases, leaving 6 bases of the junction unmatched. The DNA of the CDR3 is TGTGCCAGCATCATAGCGGGAGGGCCAAATGAGCAGTTCTTC. Its protein product is CASIIAGGPNEQFF.

The chain has TRBV18 and TRBJ1-1; tentatively, D is TRBD1 (6 bases). This CDR3 region has 16 residues. The germline V and J ends were trimmed by 3 bases and 1 base, with 15 bases remaining between them. Germline CDR1 and CDR2: KGHSH and LQKENI. CDR3 nucleotides: TGTGCCAGCTCACCCACGTGGGACATCGAGAACACTGAAGCTTTCTTT. It yields the protein CASSPTWDIENTEAFF.

The chain couples TRBV9 to TRBJ2-1; 7 nucleotides line up with TRBD2. V lost 0 bases and J lost 3; bases outside the gene matches: 9. The length of the CDR3 is 17 residues. The germline V gene has CDR1 SGDLS and CDR2 YYNGEE. The CDR3 is CASSVAGGRDYYNEQFF. CDR3 nucleotides: TGTGCCAGCAGCGTAGCAGGAGGGAGGGACTACTACAATGAGCAGTTCTTC.

The V call is TRBV2, the J call TRBJ1-2, with 9 nucleotides matching TRBD1. The CDR3 totals 13 residues. Per germline, CDR1 SNHLY and CDR2 FYNNEI. The J segment lost 8 bases and the V segment lost 6 bases, leaving 7 bases of the junction unmatched. This CDR3 is CASSEQGAGGYTF. CDR3 nucleotide sequence: TGTGCCAGCAGCGAACAGGGGGCGGGAGGCTACACCTTC.

This chain links TRBV29-1 with TRBJ2-2, with a tentative D call TRBD1 (5 bases). The V end lost 6 bases, the J end lost 5 bases, and 10 bases lay between the germline ends. CDR3 size: 12 residues. Germline loops: CDR1 SQVTM, CDR2 ANQGSEA. CDR3 loop: CSVDDRTGELFF. Written as DNA, the CDR3 is TGCAGCGTAGATGACAGAACCGGGGAGCTGTTTTTT.

CDR3 in amino acids: CASREIRARGTEAFF. For the CDR3, the DNA is TGTGCCAGCAGGGAGATAAGGGCCCGGGGAACTGAAGCTTTCTTT. This chain links TRBV2 with TRBJ1-1; D remains unclear. Trimming removed 6 bases at V and 5 bases at J, with 19 bases between. The germline CDR1 and CDR2 sequences are SNHLY and FYNNEI. This CDR3 contains 15 residues.

The V gene is TRBV5-5, the J gene TRBJ1-5; D gene unclear. This CDR3 has 16 amino acids. V shed 4 bases and J shed 1 base, with 15 bases lying between them. Germline V gene sequence: CDR1 SGHKS, CDR2 YYEKEE (reference sequence). The CDR3 region has the DNA TGTGCCAGCAGCCCCAGACCCGGGAGGAGCAATCAGCCCCAGCATTTT. Amino acid sequence: CASSPRPGRSNQPQHF.

The rearrangement joins TRBV7-9 to TRBJ2-1; 11 bases align to TRBD2. This CDR3 spans 14 amino acids. Germline values: CDR1 SEHNR, CDR2 FQNEAQ (reference sequence). The ends lost 5 bases at V and 8 bases at J; junction bases unmatched: 5. The CDR3 nucleotides are TGTGCCAGCAGCCTGACTAGCGGGGTCTATGAGCAGTTCTTC. It translates to CASSLTSGVYEQFF.

This chain joins TRBV18 and TRBJ2-3, with D possibly matching TRBD1 (6 bases). This CDR3 comprises 15 residues. V dropped 1 base and J dropped 4 bases, with 12 bases sitting between them. CDR1 is KGHSH, CDR2 LQKENI, per germline. The CDR3 sequence is CASSPQGHLPDTQYF. The CDR3 nucleotides read TGTGCCAGCTCACCACAGGGACATTTGCCAGATACGCAGTATTTT.